This T cell receptor (beta chain) was captured in a study of cytomegalovirus exposure and HLA in healthy donors. Study-level findings and limits: A missense DCLRE1C variant was associated with V- and J-gene trimming of TCR beta chains in a later analysis, and an independent cohort replicated the association. According to a later analysis, most TCR beta chains associated with CMV appeared HLA-restricted.

The germline gives CDR1 SGHTA, CDR2 FQGTGA. This CDR3 region has 13 residues. The germline V and J ends were trimmed by 3 bases and 1 base, with 6 bases remaining between them. In regard to this clone: The antigen remains unidentified.

The PCR employed 60 Vbeta primers together with 13 Jbeta primers. Per the original data handling: Later, some 75 million unique TCR beta chains were counted in an analysis, and 10 million to 12 million of them were shared. This table comes from immunoSEQ multiplex PCR, and its TCRdb copy is limited to in-frame clones, with some not included. V and J calls and clone size are as listed in that table; D and trimming were resolved from the DNA. The profile shows 170,000 or so clones, around 84% of them singletons. V and J are TRBV7-3 and TRBJ2-5; D not certain. This receptor was obtained from a man aged 18 to 29 in good health and CMV-seronegative. The specimen was PBMCs. Here the CDR3 reads CASSLEPQETQYF. CDR3 DNA: TGTGCCAGCAGCTTGGAGCCCCAAGAGACCCAGTACTTC.